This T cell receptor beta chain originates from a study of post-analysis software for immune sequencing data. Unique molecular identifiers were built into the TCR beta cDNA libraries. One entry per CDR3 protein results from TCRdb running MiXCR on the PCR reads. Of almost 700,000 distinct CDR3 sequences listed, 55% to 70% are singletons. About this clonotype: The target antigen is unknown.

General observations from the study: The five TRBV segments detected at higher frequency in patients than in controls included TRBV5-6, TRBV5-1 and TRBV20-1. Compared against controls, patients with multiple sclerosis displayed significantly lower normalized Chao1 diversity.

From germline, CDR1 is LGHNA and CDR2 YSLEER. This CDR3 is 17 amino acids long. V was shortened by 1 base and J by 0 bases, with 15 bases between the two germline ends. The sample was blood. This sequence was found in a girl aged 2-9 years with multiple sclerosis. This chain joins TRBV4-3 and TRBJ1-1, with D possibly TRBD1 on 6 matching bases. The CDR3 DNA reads TGCGCCAGCAGCCAAGCACCCGGACAGATATTGAACACTGAAGCTTTCTTT. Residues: CASSQAPGQILNTEAFF.